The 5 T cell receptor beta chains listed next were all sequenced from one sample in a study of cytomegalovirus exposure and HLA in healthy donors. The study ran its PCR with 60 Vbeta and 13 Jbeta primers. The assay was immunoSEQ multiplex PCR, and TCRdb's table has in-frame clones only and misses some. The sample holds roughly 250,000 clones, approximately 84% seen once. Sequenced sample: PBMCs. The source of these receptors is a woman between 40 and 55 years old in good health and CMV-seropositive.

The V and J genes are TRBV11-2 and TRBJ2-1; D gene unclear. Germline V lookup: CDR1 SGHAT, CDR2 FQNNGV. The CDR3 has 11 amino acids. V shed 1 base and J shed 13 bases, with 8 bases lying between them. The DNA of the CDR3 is TGTGCCAGCAGCTTAGGCGGATTTCAGTTCTTC. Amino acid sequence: CASSLGGFQFF. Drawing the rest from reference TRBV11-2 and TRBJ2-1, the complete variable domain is EAGVAQSPRYKIIEKRQSVAFWCNPISGHATLYWYQQILGQGPKLLIQFQNNGVVDDSQLPKDRFSAERLKGVDSTLKIQPAKLEDSAVYLCASSLGGFQFFGPGTRLTVL.

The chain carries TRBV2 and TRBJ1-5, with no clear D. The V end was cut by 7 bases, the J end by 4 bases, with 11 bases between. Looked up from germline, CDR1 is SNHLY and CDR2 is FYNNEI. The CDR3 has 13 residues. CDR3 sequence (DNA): TGTGCCAGCAACATCGGGGTTAATCAGCCCCAGCATTTT. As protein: CASNIGVNQPQHF.

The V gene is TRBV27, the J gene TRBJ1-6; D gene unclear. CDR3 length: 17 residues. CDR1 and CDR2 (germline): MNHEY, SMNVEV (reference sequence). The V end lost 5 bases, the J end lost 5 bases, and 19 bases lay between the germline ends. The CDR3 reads CASSPRLMYRDNSPLHF. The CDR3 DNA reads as TGTGCCAGCAGTCCGAGGTTAATGTACCGTGATAATTCACCCCTCCACTTT.

CDR3 bases: TGTGCCAGCAGCTTAGATGCAGGGCCACACATTCAGTACTTC. Its protein product is CASSLDAGPHIQYF. The V call is TRBV11-2, the J call TRBJ2-4; a possible D gene is TRBD1 (5 bases). Germline loops: CDR1 SGHAT, CDR2 FQNNGV. V was cut by 0 bases and J by 8 bases, with 11 bases left in between. The CDR3 length is 14 residues.

CDR3 protein: CASSGLGATTDYGYTF. In DNA form, the CDR3 reads TGTGCCAGCAGCGGCCTAGGGGCCACCACGGACTATGGCTACACCTTC. V is TRBV11-2 and J is TRBJ1-2, with a tentative D call TRBD1 (5 bases). Trimming shortened V by 5 bases and J by 3 bases, and 19 bases separated the two germline ends. This CDR3 contains 16 residues. Germline V gene lookup returns CDR1 SGHAT and CDR2 FQNNGV.